These 19 T cell receptor beta chains originate from one sample sequenced in a study of beta chain features in type 1 diabetes. Since all of the isolated RNA was reverse transcribed, expressed TCRB transcripts were what got sequenced. Using immunoSEQ multiplex PCR, the repertoire was profiled, and TCRdb retains in-frame clones only, with some absent. Of about 900,000 clones in the sample, roughly 16% were seen once. Sequenced: naive CD4+ T cells from blood. These TCRs come from a woman aged 18-35 years in good health.

The chain carries TRBV7-2 and TRBJ2-3; D is unresolved. Germline lookup yields CDR1 SGHTA and CDR2 FQGNSA. This CDR3 is built from 16 residues. V lost 4 bases and J lost 5, with 19 bases in between. CDR3: CASSWSRAGLGDTQYF. CDR3 DNA sequence: TGTGCCAGCAGCTGGAGTCGGGCTGGTTTGGGAGATACGCAGTATTTT.

The table lists this clone with a few counts. The CDR3 protein is CSVGLAGIRGASTDTQYF. The CDR3 DNA is TGCAGCGTGGGACTAGCAGGTATAAGGGGTGCCAGCACAGATACGCAGTATTTT. The genes are TRBV29-1 and TRBJ2-3; 9 bases fit TRBD2. The CDR3 sequence is 18 residues long. The V gene's germline CDR1 is SQVTM and CDR2 ANQGSEA. J was trimmed by 0 bases and V by 6 bases; bases with no gene match: 16.

The sample holds a few counts of this clone. The V call is TRBV18, the J call TRBJ2-7, with D perhaps matching TRBD1 (5 bases). CDR3 size: 13 residues. V was shortened by 4 bases and J by 2 bases, with 9 bases between the two germline ends. Germline-derived CDR1 and CDR2 are KGHSH and LQKENI. The CDR3 bases are TGTGCCAGCTCACTACAGGATGCCTACGAGCAGTACTTC. Protein: CASSLQDAYEQYF.

This clone was seen only a few times. The chain is built from TRBV7-8 and TRBJ2-3, with D hard to call. Trimming removed 3 bases from V and 0 bases from J, with 7 bases in between. Germline CDR1 reads SGHVS; CDR2 reads FQNEAQ. CDR3 length equals 14 residues. The CDR3 bases are TGTGCCAGCAGCTTCTCCTACAGCACAGATACGCAGTATTTT. Encoded protein: CASSFSYSTDTQYF.

This clone was picked up a small number of times. The chain's CDR3 is CASSLPSGRDGLQYF. The DNA of the CDR3 is TGTGCCAGCAGCTTACCTAGCGGGAGGGACGGTTTGCAGTACTTC. V and J are TRBV7-8 and TRBJ2-7; 12 positions match TRBD2. The CDR3 is 15 amino acids. Trimming removed 2 bases from V and 9 bases from J; junction bases left unmatched: 8. Germline CDR1 is SGHVS and CDR2 is FQNEAQ.

This clone has just a few counts. This chain uses TRBV27 with TRBJ1-4; D gene ambiguous. Trimming pared 5 bases from V and 8 bases from J, leaving 24 bases between. Germline CDR1 is MNHEY and CDR2 is SMNVEV (reference sequence). This CDR3 is 17 amino acids long. As DNA, the CDR3 is TGTGCCAGCAGTCCACGAAGATTCGGGGTTGGAGGGGAAAAACTGTTTTTT. Protein product: CASSPRRFGVGGEKLFF.

This clone was counted many times. V usage is TRBV14 and J usage is TRBJ1-1; unclear D gene. Trimming stripped 5 bases from V and 1 base from J, with 8 bases between. This CDR3 comprises 13 residues. Germline V gene data show CDR1 as SGHDN and CDR2 as FVKESK. CDR3: CASSSTRNTEAFF. CDR3 in DNA: TGTGCCAGCAGCTCAACCCGGAACACTGAAGCTTTCTTT.

This clone showed up just a few times. The chain carries TRBV27 and TRBJ2-7; the D gene is possibly TRBD1 (5 bases). Germline V gives CDR1 MNHEY, CDR2 SMNVEV (reference sequence). This CDR3 comprises 14 residues. V shed 2 bases and J shed 4 bases, with 12 bases lying between them. This chain's CDR3 is CASSLRPRQYEQYF. CDR3 DNA sequence: TGTGCCAGCAGTTTACGGCCTAGACAGTACGAGCAGTACTTC.

The gene calls are TRBV10-3 and TRBJ2-7, with D perhaps TRBD2 (5 bases). Germline-derived CDR1 and CDR2 are ENHRY and SYGVKD. Between the trimmed V and J ends, which lost 6 bases and 3 bases, there was a span of 12 bases. CDR3 length: 13 amino acids. This CDR3 is CAISTTSSYEQYF. CDR3 DNA sequence: TGTGCCATCAGCACCACTAGTAGCTACGAGCAGTACTTC.

This clone was recorded a few times. The chain joins TRBV4-1 to TRBJ2-1; D is unresolved. V lost 0 bases and J lost 1, with 7 bases in between. The germline V gene has CDR1 MGHRA and CDR2 YSYEKL. CDR3 size: 15 residues. The CDR3 DNA reads as TGCGCCAGCAGCCAAGATTCCCGGTCCTACAATGAGCAGTTCTTC. Protein product: CASSQDSRSYNEQFF.

This clone was picked up a small number of times. The junction departs from the called germline gene at one end, perhaps through a read error. The J gene is TRBJ2-1, the V gene TRBV7-9; 8 bases map to TRBD2. Germline V gene lookup returns CDR1 SEHNR and CDR2 FQNEAQ (reference sequence). The CDR3 consists of 17 residues. CDR3 DNA sequence: TGTGCCAGCAGCTTAAGGAGCGGGAGTCTTTACTACAATCAGCAGTTCTTC. It encodes CASSLRSGSLYYNQQFF.

This clone showed up just a few times. V is TRBV4-3 and J is TRBJ2-7; perhaps TRBD2 as D (6 bases). V was trimmed by 3 bases and J by 2 bases, leaving 17 bases between them. The CDR3 contains 16 residues. CDR1 LGHNA and CDR2 YSLEER come from the germline V gene. CDR3 protein: CASSHIGGDGTYEQYF. DNA of the CDR3: TGCGCCAGCAGCCATATAGGCGGGGACGGAACCTACGAGCAGTACTTC.

This clone was detected a few times. This chain connects TRBV29-1 to TRBJ1-2; D is ambiguous. Germline CDR1 SQVTM, CDR2 ANQGSEA. The CDR3 loop spans 11 amino acids. V was trimmed by 4 bases and J by 4 bases, leaving 7 bases between them. The CDR3 sequence: CSVGALYGYTF. The CDR3 DNA sequence: TGCAGCGTTGGGGCCCTCTATGGCTACACCTTC. Supplemented by reference TRBV29-1 and TRBJ1-2, the full variable domain reads SAVISQKPSRDICQRGTSLTIQCQVDSQVTMMFWYRQQPGQSLTLIATANQGSEATYESGFVIDKFPISRPNLTFSTLTVSNMSPEDSSIYLCSVGALYGYTFGSGTRLTVV.

The rearrangement links TRBV19 to TRBJ1-2; possible D gene TRBD1, 6 bases. The V gene lost 5 bases and the J gene lost 4 bases, with 11 bases spanning the gap. Germline CDR1 reads LNHDA; CDR2 reads SQIVND (reference sequence). CDR3 size: 13 residues. The CDR3 reads CASSAGTRYGYTF. The CDR3 DNA reads as TGTGCCAGTAGTGCCGGGACACGCTATGGCTACACCTTC.

This clone was counted between two and nine times. CDR3 amino acids: CASSNGLTMETQYF. CDR3 coding DNA: TGTGCCAGCTCCAACGGGTTGACCATGGAGACCCAGTACTTC. The rearrangement joins TRBV18 to TRBJ2-5, with D unresolved. The germline CDR1 and CDR2 sequences are KGHSH and LQKENI. This CDR3 is built from 14 residues. The V and J ends lost 6 bases and 5 bases respectively, with 16 bases between them.

The V gene is TRBV18, the J gene TRBJ2-2, with D tentatively TRBD2 (6 bases). The V end was cut by 3 bases, the J end by 0 bases, with 14 bases between. The CDR3 has 17 residues. Germline V gene sequence: CDR1 KGHSH, CDR2 LQKENI. This chain's CDR3 is CASSPPYAGTNTGELFF. The CDR3 DNA is TGTGCCAGCTCACCTCCTTATGCGGGGACGAACACCGGGGAGCTGTTTTTT. The whole variable domain, filled in from reference TRBV18 and TRBJ2-2, reads NAGVMQNPRHLVRRRGQEARLRCSPMKGHSHVYWYRQLPEEGLKFMVYLQKENIIDESGMPKERFSAEFPKEGPSILRIQQVVRGDSAAYFCASSPPYAGTNTGELFFGEGSRLTVL.

The chain couples TRBV2 to TRBJ2-1; D possibly matches TRBD1 or TRBD2 (5 bases each). V dropped 5 bases and J dropped 5 bases, with 16 bases sitting between them. The CDR3 covers 15 residues. In germline, CDR1 is SNHLY, CDR2 FYNNEI. The CDR3 spells CASSNGGVQNNEQFF. CDR3 nucleotides: TGTGCCAGCAGTAATGGGGGAGTCCAAAACAATGAGCAGTTCTTC.

V is TRBV28 and J is TRBJ2-7; the match to TRBD1 covers 9 bases. Germline V gene sequence: CDR1 MDHEN, CDR2 SYDVKM. The CDR3 is 15 residues long. V was clipped by 6 bases and J by 2 bases; unmatched bases: 8. The CDR3, as DNA: TGTGCCAGCAGAGTAGAGGGACAGGGAACCTACGAGCAGTACTTC. Translating gives CASRVEGQGTYEQYF.

The chain couples TRBV15 to TRBJ2-5, with D tentatively TRBD2 (6 bases). The CDR3 contains 14 residues. Per germline, CDR1 LNHNV and CDR2 YYDKDF (reference sequence). Trimming stripped 4 bases from V and 4 bases from J, with 13 bases between. CDR3 in amino acids: CATSKVWGGETQYF. CDR3 nucleotides: TGTGCCACCAGCAAGGTTTGGGGAGGAGAGACCCAGTACTTC.